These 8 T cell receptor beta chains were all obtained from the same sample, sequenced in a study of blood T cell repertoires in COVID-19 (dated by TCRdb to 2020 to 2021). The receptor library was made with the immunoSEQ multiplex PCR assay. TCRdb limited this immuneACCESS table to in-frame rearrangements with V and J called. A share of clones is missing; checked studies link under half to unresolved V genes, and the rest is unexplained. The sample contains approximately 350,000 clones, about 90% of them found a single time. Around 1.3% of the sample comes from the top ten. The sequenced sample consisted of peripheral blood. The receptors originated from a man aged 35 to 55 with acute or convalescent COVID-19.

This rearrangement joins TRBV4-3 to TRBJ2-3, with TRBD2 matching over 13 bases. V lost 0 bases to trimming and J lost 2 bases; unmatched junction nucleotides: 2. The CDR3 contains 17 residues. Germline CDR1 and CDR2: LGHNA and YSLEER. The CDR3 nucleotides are TGCGCCAGCAGCCAAGAAGGGACTAGCGGGACCACAGATACGCAGTATTTT. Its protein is CASSQEGTSGTTDTQYF.

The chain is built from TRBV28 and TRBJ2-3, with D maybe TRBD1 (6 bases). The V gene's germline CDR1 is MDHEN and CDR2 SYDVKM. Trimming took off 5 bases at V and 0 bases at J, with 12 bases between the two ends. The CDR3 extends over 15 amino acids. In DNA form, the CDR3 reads TGTGCCAGCAGTCGGGACAACCCTAGCACAGATACGCAGTATTTT. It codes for CASSRDNPSTDTQYF.

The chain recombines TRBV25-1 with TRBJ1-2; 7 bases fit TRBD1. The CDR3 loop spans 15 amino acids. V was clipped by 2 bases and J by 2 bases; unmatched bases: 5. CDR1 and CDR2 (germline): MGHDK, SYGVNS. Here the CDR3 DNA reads TGTGCCAGCAGTGAAGATACAGGGGCAAACTATGGCTACACCTTC. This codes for CASSEDTGANYGYTF.

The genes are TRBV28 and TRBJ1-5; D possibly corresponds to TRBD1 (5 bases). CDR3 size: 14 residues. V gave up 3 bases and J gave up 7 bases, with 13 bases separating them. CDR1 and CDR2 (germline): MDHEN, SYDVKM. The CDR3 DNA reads TGTGCCAGCAGTTTTGGCAGGGTTAAACAGCCCCAGCATTTT. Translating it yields CASSFGRVKQPQHF.

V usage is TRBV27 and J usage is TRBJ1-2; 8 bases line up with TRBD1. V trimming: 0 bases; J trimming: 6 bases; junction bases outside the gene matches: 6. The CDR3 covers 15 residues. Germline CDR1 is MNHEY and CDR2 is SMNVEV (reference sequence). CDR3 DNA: TGTGCCAGCAGTTTATCGGAGTCAGGGGGCAATGGCTACACCTTC. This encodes CASSLSESGGNGYTF.

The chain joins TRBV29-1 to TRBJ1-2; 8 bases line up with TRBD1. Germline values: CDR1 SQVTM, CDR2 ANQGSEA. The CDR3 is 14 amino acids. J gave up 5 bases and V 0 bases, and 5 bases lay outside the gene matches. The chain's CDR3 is CSVEERNRGYGYTF. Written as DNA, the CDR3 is TGCAGCGTTGAAGAACGGAACAGGGGGTATGGCTACACCTTC.

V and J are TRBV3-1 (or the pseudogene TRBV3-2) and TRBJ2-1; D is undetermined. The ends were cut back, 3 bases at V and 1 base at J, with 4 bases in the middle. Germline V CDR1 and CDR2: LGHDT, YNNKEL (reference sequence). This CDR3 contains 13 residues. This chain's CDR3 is CASSHLSYNEQFF. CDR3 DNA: TGTGCCAGCAGCCATCTATCCTACAATGAGCAGTTCTTC.

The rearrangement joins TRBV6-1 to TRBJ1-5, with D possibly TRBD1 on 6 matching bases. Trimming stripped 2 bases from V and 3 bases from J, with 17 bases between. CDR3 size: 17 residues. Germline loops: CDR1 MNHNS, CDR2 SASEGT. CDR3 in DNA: TGTGCCAGCAGTGAACCCCGCCAGGGGCACCCCAATCAGCCCCAGCATTTT. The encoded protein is CASSEPRQGHPNQPQHF.